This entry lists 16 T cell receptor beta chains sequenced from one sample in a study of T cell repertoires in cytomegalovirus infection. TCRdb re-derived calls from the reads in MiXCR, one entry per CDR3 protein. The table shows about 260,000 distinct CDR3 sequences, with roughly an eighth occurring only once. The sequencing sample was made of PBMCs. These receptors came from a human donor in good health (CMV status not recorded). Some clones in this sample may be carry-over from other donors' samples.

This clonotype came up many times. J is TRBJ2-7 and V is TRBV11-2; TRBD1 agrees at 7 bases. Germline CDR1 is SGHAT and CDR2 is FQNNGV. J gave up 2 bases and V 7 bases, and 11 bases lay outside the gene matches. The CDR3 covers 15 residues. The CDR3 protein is CASNFSDRVAYEQYF. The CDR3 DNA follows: TGTGCCAGCAACTTTAGCGACAGGGTGGCCTACGAGCAGTACTTC.

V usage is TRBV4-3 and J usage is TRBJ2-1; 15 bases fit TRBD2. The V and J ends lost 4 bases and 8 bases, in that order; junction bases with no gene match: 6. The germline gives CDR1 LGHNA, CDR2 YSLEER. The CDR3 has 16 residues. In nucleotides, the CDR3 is TGCGCCAGCAGCCGAGGACTAGCGGGGGGGAGCGATGAGCAGTTCTTC. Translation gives CASSRGLAGGSDEQFF.

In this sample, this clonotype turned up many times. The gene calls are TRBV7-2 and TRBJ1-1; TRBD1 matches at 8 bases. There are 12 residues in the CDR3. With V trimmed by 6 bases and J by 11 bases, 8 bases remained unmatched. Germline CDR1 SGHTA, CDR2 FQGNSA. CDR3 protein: CASRWTGRLAFF. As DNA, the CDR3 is TGTGCCAGCAGATGGACAGGGAGGTTGGCTTTCTTT. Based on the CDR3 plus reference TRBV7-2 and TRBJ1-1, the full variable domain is GAGVSQSPSNKVTEKGKDVELRCDPISGHTALYWYRQSLGQGLEFLIYFQGNSAPDKSGLPSDRFSAERTGGSVSTLTIQRTQQEDSAVYLCASRWTGRLAFFGQGTRLTVV.

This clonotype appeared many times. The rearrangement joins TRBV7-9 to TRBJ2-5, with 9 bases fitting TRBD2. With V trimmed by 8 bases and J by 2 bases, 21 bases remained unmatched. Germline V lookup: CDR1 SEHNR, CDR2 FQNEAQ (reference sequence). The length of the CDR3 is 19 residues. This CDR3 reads CASRRDSYRGLAHQETQYF. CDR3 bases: TGTGCCAGCCGACGAGATTCTTACCGAGGACTAGCGCATCAAGAGACCCAGTACTTC. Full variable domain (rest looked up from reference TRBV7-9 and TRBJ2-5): DTGVSQNPRHKITKRGQNVTFRCDPISEHNRLYWYRQTLGQGPEFLTYFQNEAQLEKSRLLSDRFSAERPKGSFSTLEIQRTEQGDSAMYLCASRRDSYRGLAHQETQYFGPGTRLLVL.

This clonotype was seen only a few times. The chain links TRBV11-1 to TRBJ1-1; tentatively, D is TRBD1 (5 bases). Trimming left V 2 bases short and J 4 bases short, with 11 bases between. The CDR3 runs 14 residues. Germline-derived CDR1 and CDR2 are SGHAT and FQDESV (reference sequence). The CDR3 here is CASSLPQGATEAFF. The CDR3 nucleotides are TGTGCCAGCAGCTTACCTCAAGGGGCCACTGAAGCTTTCTTT.

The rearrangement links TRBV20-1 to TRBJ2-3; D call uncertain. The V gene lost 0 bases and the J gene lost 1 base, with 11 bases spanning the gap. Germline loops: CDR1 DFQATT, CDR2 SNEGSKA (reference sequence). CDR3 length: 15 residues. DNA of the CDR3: TGCAGTGCTAGAGATCGGACCCTAGGCACAGATACGCAGTATTTT. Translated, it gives CSARDRTLGTDTQYF.

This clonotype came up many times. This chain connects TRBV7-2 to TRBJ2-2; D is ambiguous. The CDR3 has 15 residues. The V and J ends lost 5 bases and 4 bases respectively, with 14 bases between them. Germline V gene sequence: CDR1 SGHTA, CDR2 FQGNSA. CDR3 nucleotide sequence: TGTGCCAGCAGCCGAGAATCCACCGGCACCGGGGAGCTGTTTTTT. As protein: CASSRESTGTGELFF.

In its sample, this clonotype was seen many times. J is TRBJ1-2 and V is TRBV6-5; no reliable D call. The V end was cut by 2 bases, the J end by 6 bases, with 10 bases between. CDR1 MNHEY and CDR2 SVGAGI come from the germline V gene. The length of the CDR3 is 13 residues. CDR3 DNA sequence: TGTGCCAGCAGTTACGTCGGAGAGAATGGCTACACCTTC. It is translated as CASSYVGENGYTF.

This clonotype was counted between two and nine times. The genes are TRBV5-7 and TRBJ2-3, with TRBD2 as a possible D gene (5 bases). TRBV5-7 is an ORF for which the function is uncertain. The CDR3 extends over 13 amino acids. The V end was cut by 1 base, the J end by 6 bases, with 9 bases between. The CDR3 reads CASSLRGEDTQYF. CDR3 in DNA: TGTGCCAGCAGCTTGCGGGGTGAGGATACGCAGTATTTT.

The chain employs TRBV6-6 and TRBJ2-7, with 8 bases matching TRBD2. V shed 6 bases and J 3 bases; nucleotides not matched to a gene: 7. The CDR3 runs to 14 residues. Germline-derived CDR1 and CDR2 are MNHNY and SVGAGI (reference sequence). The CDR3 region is CASRSGRGSYEQYF. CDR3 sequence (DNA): TGTGCCAGCAGGAGCGGGAGAGGGAGCTACGAGCAGTACTTC.

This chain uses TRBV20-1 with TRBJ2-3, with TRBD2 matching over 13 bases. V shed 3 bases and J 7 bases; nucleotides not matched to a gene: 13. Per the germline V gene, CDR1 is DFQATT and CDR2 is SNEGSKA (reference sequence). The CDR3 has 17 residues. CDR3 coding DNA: TGCAGTGCTAGGCACCCCCCAACTAGCGGGAGGGGGTATACGCAGTATTTT. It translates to CSARHPPTSGRGYTQYF.

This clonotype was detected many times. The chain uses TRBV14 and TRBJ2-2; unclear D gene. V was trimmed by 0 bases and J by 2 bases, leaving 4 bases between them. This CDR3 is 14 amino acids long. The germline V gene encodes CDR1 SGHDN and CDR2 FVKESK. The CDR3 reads CASSQELNTGELFF. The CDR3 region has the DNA TGTGCCAGCAGCCAAGAGCTTAACACCGGGGAGCTGTTTTTT.

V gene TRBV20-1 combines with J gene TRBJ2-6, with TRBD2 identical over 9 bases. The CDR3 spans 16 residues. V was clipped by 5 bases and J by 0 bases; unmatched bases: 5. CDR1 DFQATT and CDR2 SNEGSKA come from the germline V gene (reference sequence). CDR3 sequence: CSAGAGGDSGANVLTF. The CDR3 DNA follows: TGCAGTGCTGGAGCGGGGGGCGACTCTGGGGCCAACGTCCTGACTTTC.

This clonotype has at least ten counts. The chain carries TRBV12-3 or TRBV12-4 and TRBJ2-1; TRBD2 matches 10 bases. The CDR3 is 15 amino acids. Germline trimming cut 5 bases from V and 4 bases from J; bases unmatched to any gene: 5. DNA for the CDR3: TGTGCCAGCAGTCCTGGACTAGCGGTATACAATGAGCAGTTCTTC. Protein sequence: CASSPGLAVYNEQFF.

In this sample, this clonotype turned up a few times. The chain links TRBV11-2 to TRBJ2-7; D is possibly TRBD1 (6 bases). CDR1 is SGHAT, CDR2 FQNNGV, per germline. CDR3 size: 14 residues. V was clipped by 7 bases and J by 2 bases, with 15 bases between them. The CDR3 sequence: CASTPGTRTYEQYF. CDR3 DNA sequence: TGTGCCAGCACCCCTGGGACAAGAACCTACGAGCAGTACTTC.

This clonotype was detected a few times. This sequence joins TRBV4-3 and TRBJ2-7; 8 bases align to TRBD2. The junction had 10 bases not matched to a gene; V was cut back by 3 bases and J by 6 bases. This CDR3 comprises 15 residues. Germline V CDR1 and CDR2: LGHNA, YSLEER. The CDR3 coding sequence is TGCGCCAGCAGCCAGGACTACAGCGGGAGTCTCGAGCAGTACTTC. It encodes CASSQDYSGSLEQYF.